Included here is one T cell receptor beta chain sequence, with context. This specimen comes from a study of blood T cell repertoires in COVID-19. In the study overall: Collection of acute and convalescent COVID-19 samples took place in the United States, Italy and Spain. Sources were T cells, B-cell-depleted T cells, or PBMCs; the material itself was cDNA or gDNA.

The repertoire was sequenced with immunoSEQ multiplex PCR; TCRdb's copy has only in-frame clones and lacks some. The data contain fewer than 250,000 clones, around 83% of them singletons. Germline values: CDR1 MNHEY, CDR2 SVGEGT. V lost 4 bases to trimming and J lost 0 bases; unmatched junction nucleotides: 13. The CDR3 covers 18 residues. Sequenced sample: peripheral blood. The receptor was isolated from a man aged 45-60 years with active or convalescent COVID-19. The chain uses TRBV6-2 or TRBV6-3 and TRBJ1-1; TRBD1 aligns across 8 bases. The CDR3 loop is CASSSQGATFKMNTEAFF. The DNA of the CDR3 is TGTGCCAGCAGTTCGCAGGGGGCGACTTTCAAAATGAACACTGAAGCTTTCTTT.